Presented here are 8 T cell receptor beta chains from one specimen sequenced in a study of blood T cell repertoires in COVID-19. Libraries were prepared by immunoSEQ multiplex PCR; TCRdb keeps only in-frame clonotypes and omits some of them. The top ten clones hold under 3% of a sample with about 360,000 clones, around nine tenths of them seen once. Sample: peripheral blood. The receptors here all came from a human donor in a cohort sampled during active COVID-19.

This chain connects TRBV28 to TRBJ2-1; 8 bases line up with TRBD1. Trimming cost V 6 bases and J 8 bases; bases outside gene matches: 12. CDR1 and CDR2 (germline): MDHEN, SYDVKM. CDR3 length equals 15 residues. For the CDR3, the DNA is TGTGCCAGCAGGCTACAGGGGGGACTGATCGATGAGCAGTTCTTC. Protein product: CASRLQGGLIDEQFF.

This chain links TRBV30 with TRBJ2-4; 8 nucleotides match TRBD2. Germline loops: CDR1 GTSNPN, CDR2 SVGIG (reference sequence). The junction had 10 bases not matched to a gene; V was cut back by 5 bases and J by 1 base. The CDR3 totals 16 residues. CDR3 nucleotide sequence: TGTGCCTGGTCTACCGGACTAGCCCCTGCCAAAAACATTCAGTACTTC. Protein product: CAWSTGLAPAKNIQYF.

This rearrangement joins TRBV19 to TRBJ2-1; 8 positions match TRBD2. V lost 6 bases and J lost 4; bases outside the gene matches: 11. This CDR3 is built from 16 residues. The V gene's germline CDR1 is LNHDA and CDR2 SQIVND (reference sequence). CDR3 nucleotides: TGTGCCAGTAGAGGAAGAGCGGGGGTCTTATACAATGAGCAGTTCTTC. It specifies CASRGRAGVLYNEQFF.

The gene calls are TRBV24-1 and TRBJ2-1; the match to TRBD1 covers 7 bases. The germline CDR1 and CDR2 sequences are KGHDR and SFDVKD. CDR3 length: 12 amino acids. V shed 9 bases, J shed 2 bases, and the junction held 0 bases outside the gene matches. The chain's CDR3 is CATGTAYNEQFF. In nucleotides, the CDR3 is TGTGCCACCGGGACAGCCTACAATGAGCAGTTCTTC.

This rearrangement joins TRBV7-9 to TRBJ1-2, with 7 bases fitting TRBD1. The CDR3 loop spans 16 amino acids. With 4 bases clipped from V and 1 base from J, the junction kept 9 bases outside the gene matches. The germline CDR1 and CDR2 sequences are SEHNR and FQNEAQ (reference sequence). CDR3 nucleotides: TGTGCCAGCAGCTCCTTTAGGGGGCCTCGTAACTATGGCTACACCTTC. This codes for CASSSFRGPRNYGYTF.

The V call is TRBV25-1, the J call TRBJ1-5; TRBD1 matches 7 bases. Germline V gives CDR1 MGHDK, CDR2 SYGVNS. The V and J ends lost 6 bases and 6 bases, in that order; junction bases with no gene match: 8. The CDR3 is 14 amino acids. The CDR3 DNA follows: TGTGCCAGCAGCGCTACAGGGGCCGGTCAGCCCCAGCATTTT. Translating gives CASSATGAGQPQHF. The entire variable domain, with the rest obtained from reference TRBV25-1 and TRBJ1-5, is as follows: EADIYQTPRYLVIGTGKKITLECSQTMGHDKMYWYQQDPGMELHLIHYSYGVNSTEKGDLSSESTVSRIRTEHFPLTLESARPSHTSQYLCASSATGAGQPQHFGDGTRLSIL.

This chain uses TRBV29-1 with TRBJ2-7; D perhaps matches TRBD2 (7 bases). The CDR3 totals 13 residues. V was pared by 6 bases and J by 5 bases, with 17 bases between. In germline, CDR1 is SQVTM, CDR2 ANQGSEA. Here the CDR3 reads CSVGAGDGHEQYF. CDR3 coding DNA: TGCAGCGTGGGGGCGGGAGACGGCCACGAGCAGTACTTC.

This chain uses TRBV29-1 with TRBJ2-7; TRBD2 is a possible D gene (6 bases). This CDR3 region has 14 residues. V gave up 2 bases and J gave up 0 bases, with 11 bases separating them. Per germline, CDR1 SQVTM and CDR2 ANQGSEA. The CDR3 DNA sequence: TGCAGCGTTGAAATGCGGGGAGGCTCCTACGAGCAGTACTTC. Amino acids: CSVEMRGGSYEQYF.